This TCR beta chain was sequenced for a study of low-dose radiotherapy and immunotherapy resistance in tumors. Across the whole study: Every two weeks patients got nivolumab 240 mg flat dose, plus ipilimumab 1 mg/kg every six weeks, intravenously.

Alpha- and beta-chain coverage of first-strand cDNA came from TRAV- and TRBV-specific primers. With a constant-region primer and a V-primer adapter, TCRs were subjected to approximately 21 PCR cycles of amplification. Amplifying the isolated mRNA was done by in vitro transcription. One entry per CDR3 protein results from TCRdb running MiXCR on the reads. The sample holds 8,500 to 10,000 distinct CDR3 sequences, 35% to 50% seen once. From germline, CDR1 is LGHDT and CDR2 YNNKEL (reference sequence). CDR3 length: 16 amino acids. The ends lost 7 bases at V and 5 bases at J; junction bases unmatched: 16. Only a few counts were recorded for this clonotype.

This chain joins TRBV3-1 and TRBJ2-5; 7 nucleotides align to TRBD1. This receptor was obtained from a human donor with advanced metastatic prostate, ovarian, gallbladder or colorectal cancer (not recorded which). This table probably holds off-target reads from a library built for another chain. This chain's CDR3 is CASTLGPRGRGETQYF. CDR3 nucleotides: TGTGCCAGCACCCTAGGCCCGAGGGGGCGCGGGGAGACCCAGTACTTC.